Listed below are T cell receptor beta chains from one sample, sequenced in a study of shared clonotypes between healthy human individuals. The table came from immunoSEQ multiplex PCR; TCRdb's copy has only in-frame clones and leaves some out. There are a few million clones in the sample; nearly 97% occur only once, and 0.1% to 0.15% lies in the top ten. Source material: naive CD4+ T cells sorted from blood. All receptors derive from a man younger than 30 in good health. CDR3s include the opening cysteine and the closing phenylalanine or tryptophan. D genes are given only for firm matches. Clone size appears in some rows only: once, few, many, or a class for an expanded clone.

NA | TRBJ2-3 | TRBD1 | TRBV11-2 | CASTWDRGSTDTQYF | TGTGCCAGCACCTGGGACAGGGGCTCCACAGATACGCAGTATTTT
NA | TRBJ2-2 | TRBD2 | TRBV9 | CASSLRLAGTGELFF | TGTGCCAGCAGCCTCCGACTAGCGGGTACCGGGGAGCTGTTTTTT
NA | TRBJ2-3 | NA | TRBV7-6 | CASRKPKPRGARDTDTQYF | TGTGCCAGCAGGAAACCAAAACCTCGGGGGGCGCGTGACACAGATACGCAGTATTTT
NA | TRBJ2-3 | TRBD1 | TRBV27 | CASRDSSTDTQYF | TGTGCCTCCCGGGACAGCAGCACAGATACGCAGTATTTT
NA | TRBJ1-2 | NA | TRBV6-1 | CASTLTQDSYGYTF | TGTGCCAGCACCTTAACTCAGGACTCCTATGGCTACACCTTC
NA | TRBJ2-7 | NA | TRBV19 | CASSIGTTYEQYF | TGTGCCAGTAGTATTGGAACAACCTACGAGCAGTACTTC
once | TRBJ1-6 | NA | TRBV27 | CASSLRSEISYNSPLHF | TGTGCCAGCAGTTTAAGGTCAGAAATCTCCTATAATTCACCCCTCCACTTT
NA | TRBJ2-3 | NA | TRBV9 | CASSVDHSDTQYF | TGTGCCAGCAGCGTAGATCACTCAGATACGCAGTATTTT
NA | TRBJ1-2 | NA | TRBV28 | CASSSPGGSNYGYTF | TGTGCCAGCAGTTCCCCGGGGGGATCTAACTATGGCTACACCTTC
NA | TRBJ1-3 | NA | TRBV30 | CAWSVTGSSGNTIYF | TGTGCCTGGAGTGTAACAGGGAGCTCTGGAAACACCATATATTTT
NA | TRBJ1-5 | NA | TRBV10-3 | CAISDSSPLEKPQHF | TGTGCCATCAGTGATTCGTCGCCTTTGGAAAAGCCCCAGCATTTT
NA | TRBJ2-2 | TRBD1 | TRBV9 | CASSWTGGPTGELFF | TGTGCCAGCAGCTGGACAGGGGGCCCCACCGGGGAGCTGTTTTTT
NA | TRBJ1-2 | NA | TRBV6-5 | CASSYGGGAYGYTF | TGTGCCAGCAGTTATGGTGGCGGAGCATATGGCTACACCTTC
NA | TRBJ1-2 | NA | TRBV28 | CASSLGGDYGYTF | TGTGCCAGCAGTTTAGGGGGGGACTATGGCTACACCTTC
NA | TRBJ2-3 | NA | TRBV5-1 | CASSPPGDTQYF | TGCGCCAGCAGCCCCCCTGGGGATACGCAGTATTTT
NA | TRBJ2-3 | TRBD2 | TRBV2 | CASSRPTSAEATDTQYF | TGTGCCAGCAGCCGCCCGACTAGCGCGGAGGCCACAGATACGCAGTATTTT
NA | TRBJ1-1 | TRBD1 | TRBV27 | CASSPTARQGANWNTEAFF | TGTGCCAGCAGTCCAACTGCGCGACAGGGGGCAAATTGGAACACTGAAGCTTTCTTT
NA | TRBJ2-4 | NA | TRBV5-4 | CASSLRYIAKNIQYF | TGTGCCAGCAGCCTCCGGTACATAGCCAAAAACATTCAGTACTTC
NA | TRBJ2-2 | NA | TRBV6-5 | CASSYSKPFNTGELFF | TGTGCCAGCAGTTACTCGAAACCGTTCAACACCGGGGAGCTGTTTTTT
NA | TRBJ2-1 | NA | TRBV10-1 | CASSNRNGNEQFF | TGCGCCAGCAGTAACCGCAACGGCAATGAGCAGTTCTTC
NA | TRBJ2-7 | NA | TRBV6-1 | CASSRQASYEQYF | TGTGCCAGCTCCCGACAGGCTTCCTACGAGCAGTACTTC
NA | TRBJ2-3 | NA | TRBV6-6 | CASSLAGTQYF | TGTGCCAGCAGTCTAGCTGGTACGCAGTATTTT
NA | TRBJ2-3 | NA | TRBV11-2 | CASSLQQGPTDTQYF | TGTGCCAGCAGCTTACAGCAGGGCCCCACAGATACGCAGTATTTT
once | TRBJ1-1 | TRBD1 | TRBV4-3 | CASSQADRAVTEAFF | TGCGCCAGCAGCCAGGCTGACAGGGCGGTTACTGAAGCTTTCTTT
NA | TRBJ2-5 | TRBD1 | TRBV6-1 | CASWTGPETQYF | TGTGCCAGCTGGACAGGGCCAGAGACCCAGTACTTC
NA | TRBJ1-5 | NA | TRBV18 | CASSMVGDQQPQHF | TGTGCCAGCTCAATGGTCGGGGATCAACAGCCCCAGCATTTT
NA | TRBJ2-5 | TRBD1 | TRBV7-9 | CATPTGGETQYF | TGTGCCACCCCGACAGGGGGAGAGACCCAGTACTTC
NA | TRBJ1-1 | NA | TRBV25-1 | CASSDMVAAEAFF | TGTGCCAGCAGTGATATGGTGGCAGCTGAAGCTTTCTTT
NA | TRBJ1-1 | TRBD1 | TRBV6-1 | CASSLAGGNTEAFF | TGTGCCAGCAGTTTAGCAGGGGGGAACACTGAAGCTTTCTTT
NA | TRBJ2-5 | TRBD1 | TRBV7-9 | CASSLEWDRRRETQYF | TGTGCCAGCAGCTTAGAATGGGACAGGCGAAGGGAGACCCAGTACTTC
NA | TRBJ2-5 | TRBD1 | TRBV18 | CASSPGQGATQYF | TGTGCCAGCTCACCTGGACAGGGGGCAACCCAGTACTTC
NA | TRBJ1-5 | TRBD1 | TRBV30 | CAWSRDRGGQPQHF | TGTGCCTGGAGCCGGGACAGGGGCGGTCAGCCCCAGCATTTT
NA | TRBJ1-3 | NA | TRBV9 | CASSGKAGNTIYF | TGTGCCAGCAGCGGTAAGGCGGGAAACACCATATATTTT
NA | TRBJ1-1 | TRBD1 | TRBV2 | CASTKQGAGTEAFF | TGTGCCAGCACCAAACAGGGGGCTGGCACTGAAGCTTTCTTT
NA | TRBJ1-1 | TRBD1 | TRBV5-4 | CASSQGTGPRGTEAFF | TGTGCCAGCAGCCAAGGGACAGGTCCCCGTGGCACTGAAGCTTTCTTT
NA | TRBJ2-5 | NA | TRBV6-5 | CASSYRGAGEQETQYF | TGTGCCAGCAGTTACAGAGGGGCAGGGGAACAAGAGACCCAGTACTTC
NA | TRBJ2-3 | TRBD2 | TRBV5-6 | CASNPLAGAEDTQYF | TGTGCCAGCAACCCACTAGCGGGGGCCGAAGATACGCAGTATTTT
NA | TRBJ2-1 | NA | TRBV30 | CAWSRVGATGNEQFF | TGTGCCTGGAGCCGGGTTGGGGCCACGGGCAATGAGCAGTTCTTC
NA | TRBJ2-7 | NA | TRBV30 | CAWSEDNSYEQYF | TGTGCCTGGAGTGAGGACAACTCCTACGAGCAGTACTTC
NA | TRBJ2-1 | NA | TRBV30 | CAWSANSYNEQFF | TGTGCCTGGAGTGCAAATTCCTACAATGAGCAGTTCTTC
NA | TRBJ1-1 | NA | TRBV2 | CASSVWGAEAFF | TGTGCCAGCAGCGTATGGGGCGCTGAAGCTTTCTTT